The 28 T cell receptor beta chains reported below all come from one sample, sequenced in a study of CD8 T cells in Susac syndrome. With random hexamers, 0.5 to 1 ug RNA was reverse transcribed. TCRdb fed the immunoSEQ multiplex PCR reads into MiXCR, producing one record per CDR3 protein. Seen here are 120,000 or so distinct CDR3 sequences, about 93% observed once, and the top ten hold roughly 0.095%. The sequenced material came from CD4+ T cells from PBMCs. These receptors all stem from a human donor in good health.

The chain combines TRBV28 with TRBJ2-7; perhaps TRBD1 as D (6 bases). V was shortened by 3 bases and J by 5 bases, with 11 bases between the two germline ends. There are 13 residues in the CDR3. Germline V gene lookup returns CDR1 MDHEN and CDR2 SYDVKM. The chain's CDR3 is CASSLSGGHEQYF. Written as DNA, the CDR3 is TGTGCCAGCAGTTTGAGTGGGGGCCACGAGCAGTACTTC.

The chain is built from TRBV28 and TRBJ2-3; D gene unclear. CDR1 and CDR2 from the germline V gene are MDHEN and SYDVKM. Trimming shortened V by 7 bases and J by 2 bases, and 7 bases separated the two germline ends. There are 12 residues in the CDR3. For the CDR3, the DNA is TGTGCCAGCATTGGGAACACAGATACGCAGTATTTT. This codes for CASIGNTDTQYF.

V is TRBV29-1 and J is TRBJ2-5; D not resolved. The CDR3 runs to 11 residues. Trimming shortened V by 8 bases and J by 4 bases, and 11 bases separated the two germline ends. Germline CDR1 reads SQVTM; CDR2 reads ANQGSEA. The CDR3 region is CSLSRLETQYF. In DNA, the CDR3 is TGCAGCCTTTCACGGCTAGAGACCCAGTACTTC.

The gene calls are TRBV3-1 and TRBJ2-3, with D uncertain. Germline V lookup: CDR1 LGHDT, CDR2 YNNKEL (reference sequence). V was cut by 4 bases and J by 8 bases, with 10 bases left in between. CDR3 size: 12 residues. The CDR3 coding sequence is TGTGCCAGCAGCCCAGAGCCGGGTACGCAGTATTTT. Its protein product is CASSPEPGTQYF.

The chain carries TRBV24-1 and TRBJ2-2, with D unclear. Trimming took 4 bases from V and 3 from J, leaving 11 bases between them. The CDR3 runs 15 residues. CDR1 KGHDR and CDR2 SFDVKD come from the germline V gene. The CDR3 region is CATSEDGRHTGELFF. CDR3 in DNA: TGTGCCACCAGTGAGGACGGTCGGCACACCGGGGAGCTGTTTTTT.

The V gene is TRBV6-2 or TRBV6-3, the J gene TRBJ2-7; 7 positions agree with TRBD2. The trim removed 7 bases at V and 4 bases at J, leaving 7 bases unmatched. Germline lookup yields CDR1 MNHEY and CDR2 SVGEGT. This CDR3 contains 13 residues. The CDR3 protein is CASTGLGTYEQYF. In nucleotides, the CDR3 is TGTGCCAGCACTGGACTAGGTACTTACGAGCAGTACTTC.

J is TRBJ2-2 and V is TRBV19, with 14 bases fitting TRBD2. V lost 9 bases to trimming and J lost 0 bases; unmatched junction nucleotides: 3. Per the germline V gene, CDR1 is LNHDA and CDR2 is SQIVND (reference sequence). This CDR3 contains 16 residues. CDR3 protein: CASRLAGGPNTGELFF. The CDR3 coding sequence is TGTGCCAGCCGACTAGCGGGAGGGCCGAACACCGGGGAGCTGTTTTTT.

The V and J genes are TRBV9 and TRBJ2-1; 10 nucleotides agree with TRBD1. In germline, CDR1 is SGDLS, CDR2 YYNGEE. V was clipped by 3 bases and J by 2 bases; unmatched bases: 2. The CDR3 sequence is 15 residues long. The CDR3, as DNA: TGTGCCAGCAGCGCCGGACAGGGGGCCTACAATGAGCAGTTCTTC. Its protein product is CASSAGQGAYNEQFF. Using reference TRBV9 and TRBJ2-1 for the parts outside the CDR3, the full variable domain is DSGVTQTPKHLITATGQRVTLRCSPRSGDLSVYWYQQSLDQGLQFLIQYYNGEERAKGNILERFSAQQFPDLHSELNLSSLELGDSALYFCASSAGQGAYNEQFFGPGTRLTVL.

A single count supports this clonotype. A read error may produce the germline difference seen at one junction end. The gene calls are TRBV3-1 and TRBJ1-5; D call uncertain. Germline lookup yields CDR1 LGHDT and CDR2 YNNKEL (reference sequence). The CDR3 totals 15 residues. This chain's CDR3 is CASSLGVEGNQPQRF. The CDR3 DNA reads as TGTGCCAGCAGCTTAGGTGTGGAGGGCAATCAGCCCCAGCGTTTT.

The V gene is TRBV18, the J gene TRBJ2-3; D unclear. There are 10 residues in the CDR3. With 5 bases removed from V and 6 bases from J, the gap between germline ends came to 3 bases. Germline CDR1 reads KGHSH; CDR2 reads LQKENI. The CDR3 coding sequence is TGTGCCAGCTCAGTGGATACGCAGTATTTT. It is translated as CASSVDTQYF.

Points on this clonotype: This CDR3 fails to terminate in the conserved phenylalanine or tryptophan, so it likely reflects a read error. The chain combines TRBV29-1 with TRBJ2-7, with unresolved D. In germline, CDR1 is SQVTM, CDR2 ANQGSEA. The CDR3 extends over 13 amino acids. V lost 4 bases and J 5 bases, leaving 15 bases between the germline ends. Here the CDR3 reads CSVGAIFGNEQYL. CDR3 DNA sequence: TGCAGCGTTGGTGCCATATTCGGCAACGAGCAGTACCTC.

V gene TRBV29-1 combines with J gene TRBJ1-2; D call uncertain. Germline lookup yields CDR1 SQVTM and CDR2 ANQGSEA. There are 13 residues in the CDR3. V was shortened by 0 bases and J by 10 bases, with 15 bases between the two germline ends. DNA of the CDR3: TGCAGCGTTGAAGATCAGGAGGGCTCTTTCTACACCTTC. Its protein product is CSVEDQEGSFYTF.

The J gene is TRBJ2-1, the V gene TRBV27; 11 nucleotides match TRBD2. Germline CDR1 is MNHEY and CDR2 is SMNVEV (reference sequence). The J segment lost 0 bases and the V segment lost 5 bases, leaving 12 bases of the junction unmatched. The CDR3 contains 19 residues. DNA of the CDR3: TGTGCCAGCAGTCCCGACCCACCGGGACTAGCGGCCTCCTACAATGAGCAGTTCTTC. Translation: CASSPDPPGLAASYNEQFF.

This rearrangement joins TRBV29-1 to TRBJ1-1; D possibly corresponds to TRBD1 (5 bases). Trimming took off 4 bases at V and 0 bases at J, with 18 bases between the two ends. The CDR3 runs to 16 residues. Germline-derived CDR1 and CDR2 are SQVTM and ANQGSEA. CDR3 loop: CSVVILRGRMNTEAFF. CDR3 nucleotide sequence: TGCAGCGTTGTTATTTTAAGGGGTCGAATGAACACTGAAGCTTTCTTT.

The rearrangement joins TRBV7-9 to TRBJ2-2, with D unclear. The CDR3 loop spans 13 amino acids. V lost 5 bases to trimming and J lost 9 bases, with 13 bases between them. Per germline, CDR1 SEHNR and CDR2 FQNEAQ (reference sequence). The CDR3 spells CASSQDWVRELFF. For the CDR3, the DNA is TGTGCCAGCAGCCAGGATTGGGTCAGGGAGCTGTTTTTT.

The rearrangement uses TRBV29-1 and TRBJ2-7; 7 bases match TRBD1. From germline, CDR1 is SQVTM and CDR2 ANQGSEA. The CDR3 has 15 residues. After removal of 3 bases from V and 3 bases from J, the junction contained 11 bases not matched to a gene. In DNA, the CDR3 is TGCAGCGTTGATGGGACAGCCTGCTGTTACTACGAGCAGTACTTC. Its protein product is CSVDGTACCYYEQYF.

The J gene is TRBJ2-5, the V gene TRBV28, with 11 bases aligning to TRBD2. This CDR3 contains 17 residues. Germline loops: CDR1 MDHEN, CDR2 SYDVKM. With 7 bases clipped from V and 2 bases from J, the junction kept 12 bases outside the gene matches. The CDR3 is CASTELAGGPGQETQYF. The CDR3, as DNA: TGTGCCAGCACCGAGCTAGCGGGAGGTCCGGGGCAAGAGACCCAGTACTTC.

CDR3 region: CASRDGQGASEQYF. The CDR3 DNA follows: TGTGCCAGTAGGGATGGACAGGGGGCGTCTGAGCAGTACTTC. J is TRBJ2-7 and V is TRBV19; 11 bases agree with TRBD1. With V trimmed by 6 bases and J by 7 bases, 8 bases remained unmatched. Germline CDR1 LNHDA, CDR2 SQIVND (reference sequence). The CDR3 has 14 amino acids.

The V call is TRBV18, the J call TRBJ2-7; D unclear. Germline V gene lookup returns CDR1 KGHSH and CDR2 LQKENI. This CDR3 has 13 residues. Trimming cost V 2 bases and J 3 bases, with 8 bases left between them. Here the CDR3 reads CASSPWEDYEQYF. The CDR3 region has the DNA TGTGCCAGCTCACCATGGGAAGACTACGAGCAGTACTTC. Drawing the rest from reference TRBV18 and TRBJ2-7, the complete variable domain is NAGVMQNPRHLVRRRGQEARLRCSPMKGHSHVYWYRQLPEEGLKFMVYLQKENIIDESGMPKERFSAEFPKEGPSILRIQQVVRGDSAAYFCASSPWEDYEQYFGPGTRLTVT.

The genes are TRBV2 and TRBJ1-2; a weak D match, TRBD1 (6 bases). Germline assignment: CDR1 SNHLY and CDR2 FYNNEI. The CDR3 runs 13 residues. V lost 6 bases, J lost 1 base, and 9 bases lay in between. CDR3 bases: TGTGCCAGCAGGGCGGACAGTAACTATGGCTACACCTTC. As protein: CASRADSNYGYTF.

The chain uses TRBV29-1 and TRBJ1-1, with D tentatively TRBD1 (6 bases). Germline lookup yields CDR1 SQVTM and CDR2 ANQGSEA. Between the trimmed V and J ends, which lost 1 base and 1 base, there was a span of 10 bases. The CDR3 consists of 14 residues. The CDR3 loop is CSVEVQGPNTEAFF. The DNA for the CDR3 is TGCAGCGTTGAAGTACAGGGTCCGAACACTGAAGCTTTCTTT.

The chain is built from TRBV2 and TRBJ2-2, with D uncertain. There are 15 residues in the CDR3. Germline V CDR1 and CDR2: SNHLY, FYNNEI. Trimming cost V 3 bases and J 2 bases, with 10 bases left between them. The CDR3 region has the DNA TGTGCCAGCAGTGAGACTCAAACTAACACCGGGGAGCTGTTTTTT. Protein sequence: CASSETQTNTGELFF.

The chain links TRBV9 to TRBJ2-1; the match to TRBD2 covers 12 bases. The CDR3 consists of 17 residues. The V gene end was trimmed by 3 bases and the J gene end by 7 bases; junction bases not matched to a gene: 11. Per germline, CDR1 SGDLS and CDR2 YYNGEE. DNA for the CDR3: TGTGCCAGCAGCGCTCGTACACTAGCGGGAGGTCGAAATGAGCAGTTCTTC. It encodes CASSARTLAGGRNEQFF.

The V gene is TRBV5-6, the J gene TRBJ1-3; tentative D call: TRBD1 (5 bases). Germline V gives CDR1 SGHDT, CDR2 YYEEEE. V was shortened by 10 bases and J by 0 bases, with 20 bases between the two germline ends. The CDR3 length is 16 residues. CDR3 DNA: TGTGCCGGGAATCGGGGCGGCACCTTCTCTGGAAACACCATATATTTT. It specifies CAGNRGGTFSGNTIYF.

This clonotype was seen a single time. The rearrangement links TRBV6-5 to TRBJ1-5; 8 nucleotides agree with TRBD1. V trimming: 4 bases; J trimming: 2 bases; junction bases outside the gene matches: 10. The CDR3 is made up of 17 amino acids. Germline-derived CDR1 and CDR2 are MNHEY and SVGAGI. The CDR3 DNA follows: TGTGCCAGCAGTTCCGGGACAGGATTAGTCGGCAATCAGCCCCAGCATTTT. It encodes CASSSGTGLVGNQPQHF.

This rearrangement joins TRBV19 to TRBJ2-3; 9 bases agree with TRBD1. CDR1 and CDR2 from the germline V gene are LNHDA and SQIVND (reference sequence). The ends lost 3 bases at V and 2 bases at J; junction bases unmatched: 6. The CDR3 is 16 amino acids. CDR3 in amino acids: CASSIGQGLVTDTQYF. The DNA of the CDR3 is TGTGCCAGTAGTATCGGACAGGGGCTGGTCACAGATACGCAGTATTTT.

The chain uses TRBV7-9 and TRBJ1-2; D ambiguous. V lost 7 bases and J lost 7, with 16 bases in between. The CDR3 covers 13 residues. Looked up from germline, CDR1 is SEHNR and CDR2 is FQNEAQ (reference sequence). DNA of the CDR3: TGTGCCAGCATGGATTGGCGAGTGGGTGGCTACACCTTC. This translates into CASMDWRVGGYTF.

V usage is TRBV19 and J usage is TRBJ1-1; 9 nucleotides line up with TRBD1. The CDR3 sequence is 15 residues long. V was clipped by 5 bases and J by 6 bases; unmatched bases: 10. Per germline, CDR1 LNHDA and CDR2 SQIVND (reference sequence). The CDR3: CASSHRGQGVPEAFF. The CDR3 coding sequence is TGTGCCAGTAGTCACCGGGGACAGGGCGTCCCTGAAGCTTTCTTT.